This TCR beta chain came from a study of post-analysis software for immune sequencing data. About the research overall: Progressive-relapsing, secondary progressive and relapsing-remitting multiple sclerosis were among the disease courses included. Study outcomes and limitations: Compared with controls, patients showed significantly lower normalized Chao1 diversity. The five TRBV segments detected at higher frequency in patients than in controls included TRBV5-6, TRBV5-1 and TRBV20-1.

Comments on this clonotype: Its antigen is unidentified.

Germline CDR1 is SGDLS and CDR2 is YYNGEE. The CDR3 contains 15 residues. Trimming left V 3 bases short and J 0 bases short, with 12 bases between. Unique molecular identifiers were present in the TCR beta cDNA libraries. T cells, about 0.85 to 11 million of them, yielded around 460,000 cDNA molecules. TCRdb re-analysed the PCR reads in MiXCR, keeping a single row per CDR3 protein. This table holds roughly 400,000 distinct CDR3 sequences, approximately 39% found once. The source material was blood. This rearrangement joins TRBV9 to TRBJ2-5, with TRBD2 as a possible D gene (5 bases). This receptor was taken from a girl aged 2 to 9 with multiple sclerosis. CDR3 coding DNA: TGTGCCAGCAGCGGACAACGGAGGAACCAAGAGACCCAGTACTTC. It specifies CASSGQRRNQETQYF. The variable domain in full, completed from reference TRBV9 and TRBJ2-5, reads DSGVTQTPKHLITATGQRVTLRCSPRSGDLSVYWYQQSLDQGLQFLIQYYNGEERAKGNILERFSAQQFPDLHSELNLSSLELGDSALYFCASSGQRRNQETQYFGPGTRLLVL.